These 27 T cell receptor beta chains share one sample of origin, sequenced in a study of T-cell memory formation after mild COVID-19. MiXCR, run by TCRdb on the 5' RACE reads, gives a single entry per CDR3 protein. The sample has around 420,000 distinct CDR3 sequences, around 24% seen once. Source material: PBMCs or a T cell subset sorted from them (not recorded which). These receptors all come from an adult woman who had mild COVID-19 (a few samples of this study predate the infection). Cell type and time point are not known.

The genes are TRBV7-9 and TRBJ2-3; D is perhaps TRBD2 (6 bases). V was cut by 6 bases and J by 1 base, with 23 bases left in between. The CDR3 runs to 18 residues. Germline V CDR1 and CDR2: SEHNR, FQNEAQ (reference sequence). CDR3 amino acids: CASSWGLGTHSGTDTQYF. The CDR3 nucleotides read TGTGCCAGCAGTTGGGGACTGGGGACCCACTCTGGCACAGATACGCAGTATTTT.

The rearrangement uses TRBV5-1 and TRBJ2-1; 7 bases match TRBD2. The CDR3 is 16 amino acids. The V gene end was trimmed by 0 bases and the J gene end by 4 bases; junction bases not matched to a gene: 7. Germline V gives CDR1 SGHRS, CDR2 YFSETQ. The CDR3 coding sequence is TGCGCCAGCAGCTTGGAAGGTAGCGGGTCGTACAATGAGCAGTTCTTC. This translates into CASSLEGSGSYNEQFF.

V gene TRBV3-1 combines with J gene TRBJ1-1; TRBD1 is a possible D gene (6 bases). The CDR3 runs to 14 residues. V lost 1 base, J lost 4 bases, and 10 bases lay in between. The germline V gene encodes CDR1 LGHDT and CDR2 YNNKEL (reference sequence). CDR3 DNA: TGTGCCAGCAGCCAAGCAGGGGTTGGCACTGAAGCTTTCTTT. It yields the protein CASSQAGVGTEAFF.

The chain joins TRBV7-2 to TRBJ2-1; 10 bases line up with TRBD1. This CDR3 contains 17 residues. Losses at the gene ends were 5 bases for V and 2 bases for J; bases not matched to a gene: 9. Per germline, CDR1 SGHTA and CDR2 FQGNSA. The DNA for the CDR3 is TGTGCCAGCAGCCTAAAGGGGGGACAGGGGACCTACAATGAGCAGTTCTTC. This gives the protein CASSLKGGQGTYNEQFF.

The CDR3 DNA sequence: TGTGCCAGCAGGAGGACAGGCGATAACCCCTTGAACACTGAAGCTTTCTTT. This codes for CASRRTGDNPLNTEAFF. This rearrangement joins TRBV2 to TRBJ1-1; 7 bases line up with TRBD1. V trimming: 6 bases; J trimming: 0 bases; junction bases outside the gene matches: 13. Germline CDR1 and CDR2: SNHLY and FYNNEI. The CDR3 consists of 17 residues.

This clonotype came up a few times. This sequence joins TRBV12-3 or TRBV12-4 and TRBJ1-5, with 8 bases aligning to TRBD1. V trimming: 2 bases; J trimming: 8 bases; junction bases outside the gene matches: 5. This CDR3 is built from 14 residues. CDR3 residues: CASSLTGGGEPQHF. Here the CDR3 DNA reads TGTGCCAGCAGTTTAACAGGGGGTGGGGAGCCCCAGCATTTT.

The chain couples TRBV6-1 to TRBJ2-5; 7 bases are shared with TRBD2. The V gene end was trimmed by 7 bases and the J gene end by 5 bases; junction bases not matched to a gene: 4. The CDR3 has 12 amino acids. Germline V CDR1 and CDR2: MNHNS, SASEGT. The CDR3 nucleotides are TGTGCCAGCAACGCCGGGAGGGAGACCCAGTACTTC. It translates to CASNAGRETQYF.

CDR3 amino acids: CASSEYALTDTQYF. The DNA for the CDR3 is TGTGCCAGCAGTGAATATGCGCTCACAGATACGCAGTATTTT. This sequence joins TRBV25-1 and TRBJ2-3; D gene unclear. In germline, CDR1 is MGHDK, CDR2 SYGVNS. The V and J ends lost 0 bases and 2 bases respectively, with 6 bases between them. This CDR3 has 14 residues.

The chain carries TRBV20-1 and TRBJ1-2; possible D gene TRBD1, 5 bases. The V end was cut by 0 bases, the J end by 2 bases, with 10 bases between. Germline V gene lookup returns CDR1 DFQATT and CDR2 SNEGSKA (reference sequence). The CDR3 extends over 14 amino acids. The CDR3 DNA reads TGCAGTGCTAGAGATGCACAGGTGAACTATGGCTACACCTTC. Its protein product is CSARDAQVNYGYTF.

In its sample, this clonotype was seen a few times. V is TRBV7-2 and J is TRBJ1-6; D is unresolved. The V and J ends lost 2 bases and 9 bases respectively, with 20 bases between them. Germline CDR1 SGHTA, CDR2 FQGNSA. The CDR3 runs 17 residues. The CDR3 sequence: CASSLTGSSTLSSPLHF. Written as DNA, the CDR3 is TGTGCCAGCAGCTTAACGGGCAGCTCGACCCTTAGTTCACCCCTCCACTTT.

The V gene is TRBV2, the J gene TRBJ2-1, with 8 bases identical to TRBD2. V lost 1 base, J lost 5 bases, and 4 bases stayed unmatched. Germline V lookup: CDR1 SNHLY, CDR2 FYNNEI. The CDR3 covers 15 residues. The CDR3 region is CASSEELADHNEQFF. As DNA, the CDR3 is TGTGCCAGCAGTGAAGAACTAGCGGACCACAATGAGCAGTTCTTC.

There are a few counts of this clonotype. The J gene is TRBJ2-2, the V gene TRBV9; D is undetermined. There are 15 residues in the CDR3. The germline CDR1 and CDR2 sequences are SGDLS and YYNGEE. V lost 0 bases and J 0 bases, leaving 6 bases between the germline ends. This chain's CDR3 is CASSVDGPNTGELFF. For the CDR3, the DNA is TGTGCCAGCAGCGTAGACGGGCCGAACACCGGGGAGCTGTTTTTT.

This clonotype occurred a few times. The chain joins TRBV24-1 to TRBJ2-2; D not certain. Trimming took off 7 bases at V and 5 bases at J, with 4 bases between the two ends. The CDR3 runs to 11 residues. Germline V gives CDR1 KGHDR, CDR2 SFDVKD. This CDR3 is CATRDTGELFF. The CDR3 DNA is TGTGCCACCAGAGATACCGGGGAGCTGTTTTTT.

The rearrangement joins TRBV7-2 to TRBJ2-2; 7 nucleotides match TRBD1. J gave up 5 bases and V 1 base, and 10 bases lay outside the gene matches. The CDR3 is 17 residues long. CDR1 and CDR2 (germline): SGHTA, FQGNSA. In DNA, the CDR3 is TGTGCCAGCAGCTTAGGAGGGGGCTTGTTTGGAACCGGGGAGCTGTTTTTT. Its protein product is CASSLGGGLFGTGELFF.

J is TRBJ2-1 and V is TRBV12-3 or TRBV12-4, with 8 bases identical to TRBD1. After removal of 3 bases from V and 7 bases from J, the junction contained 8 bases not matched to a gene. The CDR3 is made up of 15 amino acids. The CDR3 DNA follows: TGTGCCAGCAGTTTCTCACAGGGGGTGGAAAATGAGCAGTTCTTC. Its translation: CASSFSQGVENEQFF.

Only a few counts were recorded for this clonotype. The CDR3 DNA reads TGTGCCAGCAGCTGGGATCGACTGAAGGGGTTCGGGGAGACCCAGTACTTC. Protein sequence: CASSWDRLKGFGETQYF. The V call is TRBV7-9, the J call TRBJ2-5; TRBD1 might be the D (5 bases). Per the germline V gene, CDR1 is SEHNR and CDR2 is FQNEAQ (reference sequence). Trimming cost V 4 bases and J 5 bases, with 23 bases left between them. This CDR3 region has 17 residues.

The chain is built from TRBV7-8 and TRBJ1-2; D is uncertain. The length of the CDR3 is 15 residues. The germline V and J ends were trimmed by 1 base and 0 bases, with 9 bases remaining between them. Germline V gives CDR1 SGHVS, CDR2 FQNEAQ. CDR3 in DNA: TGTGCCAGCAGCTTAGTGGCACCAGCTAACTATGGCTACACCTTC. Its protein is CASSLVAPANYGYTF.

The V call is TRBV12-3 or TRBV12-4, the J call TRBJ2-1, with D possibly matching TRBD2 (5 bases). The CDR3 contains 14 residues. V lost 5 bases and J 4 bases, leaving 12 bases between the germline ends. CDR3 nucleotide sequence: TGTGCCAGCAGTCTCTTAGGACTGTACAATGAGCAGTTCTTC. It specifies CASSLLGLYNEQFF.

The rearrangement uses TRBV4-1 and TRBJ1-5, with 8 positions matching TRBD1. The trim removed 3 bases at V and 2 bases at J, leaving 9 bases unmatched. Germline-derived CDR1 and CDR2 are MGHRA and YSYEKL. The CDR3 length is 17 residues. The CDR3 DNA reads TGCGCCAGCAGCCAGCTGACAGGGGAGTTGGGCAATCAGCCCCAGCATTTT. Translation gives CASSQLTGELGNQPQHF.

This rearrangement joins TRBV6-5 to TRBJ2-1, with 8 bases identical to TRBD2. The CDR3 has 15 amino acids. CDR1 MNHEY and CDR2 SVGAGI come from the germline V gene. With V trimmed by 5 bases and J by 4 bases, 7 bases remained unmatched. CDR3 sequence: CASSSGRSPYNEQFF. In nucleotides, the CDR3 is TGTGCCAGCAGTAGCGGGAGAAGCCCATACAATGAGCAGTTCTTC.

This sequence joins TRBV24-1 and TRBJ2-5, with D uncertain. The CDR3 spans 15 residues. Germline V gene data show CDR1 as KGHDR and CDR2 as SFDVKD. Trimming took off 4 bases at V and 5 bases at J, with 16 bases between the two ends. This CDR3 reads CATSESPGPWETQYF. In nucleotides, the CDR3 is TGTGCCACCAGTGAATCCCCCGGCCCCTGGGAGACCCAGTACTTC.

This clonotype was observed at least ten times. The V gene is TRBV5-1, the J gene TRBJ2-1; D may be TRBD2 (5 bases). Germline-derived CDR1 and CDR2 are SGHRS and YFSETQ. Trimming cost V 5 bases and J 4 bases, with 10 bases left between them. The CDR3 contains 13 residues. The CDR3 loop reads CASREDGYNEQFF. In DNA form, the CDR3 reads TGCGCCAGCAGGGAGGATGGGTACAATGAGCAGTTCTTC.

This clonotype occurred a few times. This chain links TRBV18 with TRBJ2-3; D is uncertain. In germline, CDR1 is KGHSH, CDR2 LQKENI. Trimming took off 3 bases at V and 0 bases at J, with 4 bases between the two ends. The CDR3 spans 13 residues. Written as DNA, the CDR3 is TGTGCCAGCTCACCTTACAGCACAGATACGCAGTATTTT. This codes for CASSPYSTDTQYF. The full variable domain, its missing parts supplied by reference TRBV18 and TRBJ2-3, is NAGVMQNPRHLVRRRGQEARLRCSPMKGHSHVYWYRQLPEEGLKFMVYLQKENIIDESGMPKERFSAEFPKEGPSILRIQQVVRGDSAAYFCASSPYSTDTQYFGPGTRLTVL.

The CDR3 sequence is CASSTAGGSYEQYF. The CDR3 DNA is TGTGCCAGCAGCACAGCGGGGGGCTCCTACGAGCAGTACTTC. V gene TRBV7-2 combines with J gene TRBJ2-7; TRBD2 matches 9 bases. The CDR3 totals 14 residues. In germline, CDR1 is SGHTA, CDR2 FQGNSA. The J segment lost 0 bases and the V segment lost 5 bases, leaving 2 bases of the junction unmatched.

This clonotype occurred many times. The rearrangement joins TRBV30 to TRBJ2-5, with D perhaps being TRBD1 or TRBD2 (5 bases each). The CDR3 is made up of 13 amino acids. The V gene lost 3 bases and the J gene lost 3 bases, with 11 bases spanning the gap. CDR1 and CDR2 from the germline V gene are GTSNPN and SVGIG (reference sequence). CDR3 DNA sequence: TGTGCCTGGAGGCCCTGGGGGAAAGAGACCCAGTACTTC. As protein: CAWRPWGKETQYF.

The V and J genes are TRBV20-1 and TRBJ2-3; no definite D call. This CDR3 region has 12 residues. CDR1 is DFQATT and CDR2 is SNEGSKA in the germline V gene (reference sequence). The V gene lost 4 bases and the J gene lost 1 base, with 6 bases spanning the gap. CDR3 protein: CSAIEGTDTQYF. Here the CDR3 DNA reads TGCAGTGCTATTGAGGGCACAGATACGCAGTATTTT.

The chain couples TRBV7-8 to TRBJ2-1; 9 nucleotides agree with TRBD2. This CDR3 contains 17 residues. The V gene end was trimmed by 0 bases and the J gene end by 7 bases; junction bases not matched to a gene: 10. Per the germline V gene, CDR1 is SGHVS and CDR2 is FQNEAQ. CDR3 DNA sequence: TGTGCCAGCAGCTTAGCGCGTATTCTAGCGGGATCTAATGAGCAGTTCTTC. Residues: CASSLARILAGSNEQFF. The full variable domain, rest sourced from reference TRBV7-8 and TRBJ2-1, is GAGVSQSPRYKVAKRGQDVALRCDPISGHVSLFWYQQALGQGPEFLTYFQNEAQLDKSGLPSDRFFAERPEGSVSTLKIQRTQQEDSAVYLCASSLARILAGSNEQFFGPGTRLTVL.